The 9 T cell receptor beta chains reported below all come from one sample, sequenced in a study of T and B cells in COVID-19 patients. TRB rearrangements were amplified by multiplex PCR with BIOMED2 TRB-A/B primers. TCRdb re-called the multiplex PCR reads with MiXCR, one entry per CDR3 protein. Of 5,500 to 8,000 distinct CDR3 sequences detected, roughly a third appear once; the ten largest clones hold 20% to 30%. TRB was amplified from about 250-500 ng of blood genomic DNA. The sample consisted of blood. These receptors originate from a human donor who had recovered from COVID-19.

The V gene is TRBV11-2, the J gene TRBJ2-5, with TRBD2 as a possible D gene (6 bases). Between the trimmed V and J ends, which lost 3 bases and 3 bases, there was a span of 14 bases. This CDR3 region has 15 residues. Germline-derived CDR1 and CDR2 are SGHAT and FQNNGV. The CDR3, as DNA: TGTGCCAGCAGCTTTGTTGGAGGGGCAGAAGAGACCCAGTACTTC. This sequence encodes CASSFVGGAEETQYF.

The chain joins TRBV5-1 to TRBJ1-1, with a possible D match to TRBD1 (5 bases). Germline CDR1 reads SGHRS; CDR2 reads YFSETQ. Trimming removed 4 bases at V and 5 bases at J, with 18 bases between. The CDR3 runs 15 residues. This CDR3 reads CASSPTHTGGTEAFF. In nucleotides, the CDR3 is TGCGCCAGCAGCCCCACCCACACGGGGGGGACTGAAGCTTTCTTT.

This clonotype was seen a handful of times. The V call is TRBV10-3, the J call TRBJ2-3, with 10 nucleotides matching TRBD2. With V trimmed by 10 bases and J by 1 base, 5 bases remained unmatched. Germline loops: CDR1 ENHRY, CDR2 SYGVKD. CDR3 length: 14 amino acids. The DNA for the CDR3 is TGTGCCACCACCGGGACTAGCGGCACAGATACGCAGTATTTT. This gives the protein CATTGTSGTDTQYF.

The chain carries TRBV12-3 or TRBV12-4 and TRBJ2-7; 11 bases align to TRBD1. CDR3 length: 14 residues. Trimming removed 6 bases from V and 5 bases from J; junction bases left unmatched: 6. CDR3: CASRDRGLLNEQYF. In DNA form, the CDR3 reads TGTGCCAGCAGGGACAGGGGGCTGTTAAACGAGCAGTACTTC.

J is TRBJ2-3 and V is TRBV12-3 or TRBV12-4; the match to TRBD2 covers 11 bases. V trimming: 6 bases; J trimming: 1 base; junction bases outside the gene matches: 0. The CDR3 sequence is 14 residues long. In DNA form, the CDR3 reads TGTGCCAGCAGGACTAGCGGGGGCACAGATACGCAGTATTTT. Protein: CASRTSGGTDTQYF.

By sample share, this clonotype is medium-sized. V gene TRBV19 combines with J gene TRBJ2-1, with D tentatively TRBD2 (6 bases). Trimming shortened V by 3 bases and J by 0 bases, and 12 bases separated the two germline ends. The CDR3 has 16 amino acids. Germline CDR1 reads LNHDA; CDR2 reads SQIVND (reference sequence). This chain's CDR3 is CASSMGAGYSYNEQFF. Here the CDR3 DNA reads TGTGCCAGTAGTATGGGCGCGGGGTACTCCTACAATGAGCAGTTCTTC.

The genes are TRBV6-5 and TRBJ2-2, with 8 nucleotides matching TRBD1. V was clipped by 4 bases and J by 4 bases; unmatched bases: 8. The CDR3 contains 16 residues. Germline-derived CDR1 and CDR2 are MNHEY and SVGAGI. CDR3 DNA sequence: TGTGCCAGCAGTTCCCCGGACAGGGTCAGCACCGGGGAGCTGTTTTTT. The encoded protein is CASSSPDRVSTGELFF.

The J gene is TRBJ1-2, the V gene TRBV6-4, with a possible D match to TRBD1 (5 bases). V lost 3 bases to trimming and J lost 7 bases, with 12 bases between them. There are 13 residues in the CDR3. Germline CDR1 reads MRHNA; CDR2 reads SNTAGT. CDR3 residues: CASSDVGVSGYTF. Here the CDR3 DNA reads TGTGCCAGCAGTGATGTGGGGGTCTCTGGCTACACCTTC.

This clonotype is labeled as medium-sized. This rearrangement joins TRBV19 to TRBJ2-1, with 7 bases identical to TRBD2. The germline V gene encodes CDR1 LNHDA and CDR2 SQIVND (reference sequence). V lost 7 bases and J lost 4; bases outside the gene matches: 13. The CDR3 is 16 residues long. The CDR3 sequence: CASNRWTSSGYNEQFF. As DNA, the CDR3 is TGTGCCAGTAATCGGTGGACTAGTTCAGGGTACAATGAGCAGTTCTTC.